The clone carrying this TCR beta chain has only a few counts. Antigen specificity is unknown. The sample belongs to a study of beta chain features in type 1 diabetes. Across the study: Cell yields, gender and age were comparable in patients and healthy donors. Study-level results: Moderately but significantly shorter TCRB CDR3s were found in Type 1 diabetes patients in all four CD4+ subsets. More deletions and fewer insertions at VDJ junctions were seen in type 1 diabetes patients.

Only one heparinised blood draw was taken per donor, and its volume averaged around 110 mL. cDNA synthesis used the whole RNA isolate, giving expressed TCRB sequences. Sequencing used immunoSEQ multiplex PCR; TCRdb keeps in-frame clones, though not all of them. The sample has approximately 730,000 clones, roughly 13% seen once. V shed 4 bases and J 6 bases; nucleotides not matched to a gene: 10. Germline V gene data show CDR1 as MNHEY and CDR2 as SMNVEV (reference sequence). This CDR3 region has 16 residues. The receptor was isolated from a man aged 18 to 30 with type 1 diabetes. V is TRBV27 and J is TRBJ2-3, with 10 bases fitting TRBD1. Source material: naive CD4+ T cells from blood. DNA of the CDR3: TGTGCCAGCAGTTCCCCTAGACAGGGGGCGCGGGATACGCAGTATTTT. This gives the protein CASSSPRQGARDTQYF.